This TCR beta chain was recovered during a study of blood T cells in healthy people across ages. Study background: Per two T cells, template switching captured roughly one barcoded beta molecule.

This CDR3 has 15 amino acids. Germline V gives CDR1 SGHAT, CDR2 FQNNGV. Each donor supplied 7.5 to 10 milliliters of peripheral blood. Using a J-beta primer mix together with a sample-barcoded 5' primer, a second PCR was run for roughly 6 to 12 cycles. A single record per CDR3 protein comes from TCRdb applying MiXCR to the 5' RACE reads. The table lists some 690,000 distinct CDR3 sequences, approximately 22% of them singletons. This clonotype was counted between two and nine times. One end of the junction is discordant with germline, which a read error may explain. Sequencing used blood. The chain joins TRBV11-2 to TRBJ1-2; D may be TRBD1 (5 bases). This clonotype was obtained from a man between 65 and 85 years old in good health. DNA of the CDR3: TGTGCCAGCAGCTACAGTACCGGGGGAGCTATTGGCTACACTTTC. As protein: CASSYSTGGAIGYTF.